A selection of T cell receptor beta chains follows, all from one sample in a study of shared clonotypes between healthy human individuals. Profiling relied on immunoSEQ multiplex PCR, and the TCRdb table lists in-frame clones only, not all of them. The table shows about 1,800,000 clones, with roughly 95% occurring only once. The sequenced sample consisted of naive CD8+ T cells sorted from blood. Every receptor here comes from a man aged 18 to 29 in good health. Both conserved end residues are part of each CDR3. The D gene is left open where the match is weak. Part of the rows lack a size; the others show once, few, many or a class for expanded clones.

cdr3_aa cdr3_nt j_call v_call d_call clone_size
CAWTTGSNTEAFF TGTGCCTGGACCACAGGGAGCAACACTGAAGCTTTCTTT TRBJ1-1 TRBV30 - few
CASSMIESGQYGYTF TGTGCCAGTAGTATGATAGAATCCGGACAGTATGGCTACACCTTC TRBJ1-2 TRBV19 - once
CASSSNAGELFF TGTGCCAGCAGCTCTAATGCCGGGGAGCTGTTTTTT TRBJ2-2 TRBV5-4 - -
CASSSVGGSDTQYF TGTGCCAGCAGCTCCGTTGGAGGCTCCGATACGCAGTATTTT TRBJ2-3 TRBV7-2 - -
CASSQLPRLDTEAFF TGCGCCAGCAGCCAATTACCGAGGTTAGACACTGAAGCTTTCTTT TRBJ1-1 TRBV4-1 - -
CASSYQDRYNEQFF TGTGCCAGCAGTTACCAGGACCGGTACAATGAGCAGTTCTTC TRBJ2-1 TRBV25-1 - -
CASSETEKLFF TGTGCCAGCAGTGAAACTGAAAAACTGTTTTTT TRBJ1-4 TRBV25-1 - -
CASSIDRDIQGEQYF TGTGCCAGTAGTATAGATCGTGACATCCAGGGCGAGCAGTACTTC TRBJ2-7 TRBV19 - -
CASSETPTGGYYEQYF TGTGCCAGCAGCGAAACCCCGACAGGGGGCTACTACGAGCAGTACTTC TRBJ2-7 TRBV6-1 TRBD1 -
CASSPKQGPTDTQYF TGTGCCAGCAGCCCGAAGCAGGGCCCCACAGATACGCAGTATTTT TRBJ2-3 TRBV7-9 - -
CASSTGTGNEKLFF TGTGCCAGCAGCACCGGGACGGGAAATGAAAAACTGTTTTTT TRBJ1-4 TRBV9 - -
CASSLHIGNTGELFF TGCGCCAGCAGCCTACACATTGGGAACACCGGGGAGCTGTTTTTT TRBJ2-2 TRBV4-1 - -
CASSRQERGRGSYEQYF TGCGCCAGCAGCCGTCAGGAGCGGGGGCGAGGCTCCTACGAGCAGTACTTC TRBJ2-7 TRBV4-1 TRBD2 -
CASSIQGAPPTEAFF TGTGCCAGCAGCATACAGGGGGCACCCCCCACTGAAGCTTTCTTT TRBJ1-1 TRBV5-4 TRBD1 -
CASSERGQGAYGYTF TGTGCCAGCAGCGAGAGGGGACAGGGGGCCTATGGCTACACCTTC TRBJ1-2 TRBV9 TRBD1 -
CASSRRVNEKLFF TGTGCCAGCTCCCGCCGGGTGAATGAAAAACTGTTTTTT TRBJ1-4 TRBV18 - once
CASSFGGDYGYTF TGTGCCAGCAGTTTCGGGGGCGACTATGGCTACACCTTC TRBJ1-2 TRBV27 - -
CASSQVIRGNEQFF TGCGCCAGCAGCCAAGTTATACGCGGGAATGAGCAGTTCTTC TRBJ2-1 TRBV4-1 - -
CASSQRPGTGRVGSWDEQFF TGCGCCAGCAGCCAACGTCCCGGGACAGGTAGAGTCGGGTCTTGGGATGAGCAGTTCTTC TRBJ2-1 TRBV4-1 TRBD1 -
CASLGQGNNEQFF TGTGCCAGCCTGGGACAGGGCAACAATGAGCAGTTCTTC TRBJ2-1 TRBV2 TRBD1 -
CASTQSPRGGNTIYF TGTGCCAGCACCCAGTCCCCCCGCGGTGGAAACACCATATATTTT TRBJ1-3 TRBV13 - -
CASSEEEEAVGDTQYF TGTGCCAGCAGTGAAGAGGAGGAGGCGGTAGGAGATACGCAGTATTTT TRBJ2-3 TRBV2 - -